The rows below give T cell receptor beta chains drawn from one sample of a study of cytomegalovirus exposure and HLA in healthy donors. Repertoires were generated with immunoSEQ multiplex PCR, while TCRdb's copy carries only in-frame clones and drops some. The sample has approximately 140,000 clones, under 90% seen once. Input material: PBMCs. The source of these receptors is a woman in her thirties or forties in good health and CMV-seronegative. The CDR3 runs from the conserved cysteine through the conserved F or W.

>TRBJ2-7|TRBV6-5
CASRSPKSGQYF
>TRBJ2-5|TRBV7-2
CASSLGLDRQETQYF
>TRBJ1-6|TRBV28
CASSPTSSYNSPLHF
>TRBJ1-4|TRBV5-4
CASSQLGGNEKLFF
>TRBJ1-5|TRBV28
CASSQTGGGQPQHF
>TRBJ2-2|TRBV4-3
CASSQGPKLNTGELFF
>TRBJ2-1|TRBV19
CASSIAMSSYNEQFF
>TRBJ2-1|TRBV5-1
CASSLVASGSYNEQFF
>TRBJ1-2|TRBV19
CASSQSRGNYGYTF
>TRBJ2-7|TRBV9
CASSGGTGDYEQYF
>TRBJ2-1|TRBV4-1
CASSPGTSGYNEQFF
>TRBJ2-3|TRBV6-4
CASSPTSGSTDTQYF
>TRBJ2-5|TRBV2
CASSEMGGRETQYF
>TRBJ1-1|TRBV19
CATGQGAYREAFF
>TRBJ2-7|TRBV7-9
CASGSEQYF
>TRBJ1-1|TRBV28
CASSFQGGTEAFF
>TRBJ2-2|TRBV6-6
CASSYVGTRRTGELFF
>TRBJ1-6|TRBV4-1
CASSQGGRGNNSPLHF
>TRBJ2-1|TRBV4-3
CASSRSGLTYNEQFF
>TRBJ1-1|TRBV7-8
CASRLTGNTEAFF
>TRBJ1-6|TRBV7-9
CASSLQALYNSPLHF
>TRBJ2-1|TRBV28
CASSWPIGQSSYNEQFF
>TRBJ2-2|TRBV9
CASSSDRVDTGELFF
>TRBJ2-7|TRBV27
CASSLFRRQGVDEQYF
>TRBJ1-6|TRBV19
CASSMGDDSPLHF
>TRBJ1-1|TRBV27
CASSLGGITEAFF
>TRBJ2-5|TRBV27
CASSLLSGGETQYF
>TRBJ2-1|TRBV5-1
CASSLTSGRLEQFF
>TRBJ2-7|TRBV7-3
CASSSGTGPYEQYF
>TRBJ2-7|TRBV6-5
CASNGPGTYEQYF
>TRBJ2-7|TRBV5-1
CASSLQGGHSYEQYF
>TRBJ1-2|TRBV5-4
CASSLGQGDYGYTF
>TRBJ2-3|TRBV7-3
CASSQAGTSTDTQYF
>TRBJ1-1|TRBV6-5
CASSYGDRDDTEAFF
>TRBJ1-4|TRBV7-9
CASTGDEKLFF
>TRBJ2-5|TRBV9
CASSVVGGTETQYF
>TRBJ2-3|TRBV9
CASSVSGYTDTQYF
>TRBJ1-2|TRBV25-1
CASSEGGYGYPF
>TRBJ2-1|TRBV28
CASGLGRTSGSYNEQFF
>TRBJ2-3|TRBV7-3
CASSHGGGITDTQYF
>TRBJ1-5|TRBV19
CASSSVRGSNQPQHF
>TRBJ2-7|TRBV5-1
CASSLLPAGTYEQYF
>TRBJ2-5|TRBV9
CASSVQPDRAWETQYF
>TRBJ1-3|TRBV6-1
CASSPGHLSGNTIYF
>TRBJ1-3|TRBV5-5
CASSRDRATLSGNTIYF
>TRBJ2-5|TRBV4-1
CASSQEWLAERQETQYF
>TRBJ2-3|TRBV4-2
CASSPIQGAAPDTQYF
>TRBJ2-5|TRBV5-8
CASSLTGQGISETQYF
>TRBJ2-7|TRBV5-4
CASSLGVGSGRSRTYEQYF
>TRBJ1-4|TRBV4-1
CASGDRFNEKLFF
>TRBJ1-2|TRBV27
CASSWTGDNYGYTF